Below are 30 T cell receptor beta chains sequenced from a single sample in a study of T-cell reconstitution after alpha-beta-depleted transplantation in children. Preparation of the TCRbeta library used unique molecular identifiers. One entry per CDR3 protein, called by TCRdb with MiXCR from the PCR reads. The repertoire includes some 150,000 distinct CDR3 sequences, 8.8% of them detected once, and about a sixth sits in the top ten. This specimen was PBMCs, mostly from graft donor cells, taken 180 days after TCRalphabeta/CD19-depleted stem cell transplant. These receptors all stem from a female patient between 2 and 15 years old who had a stem cell transplant for congenital amegakaryocytic thrombocytopenia, so the T cells may come from the graft donor.

This clonotype was recorded at least ten times. This chain connects TRBV28 to TRBJ1-4; no clear D gene. Trimming cost V 6 bases and J 2 bases, with 7 bases left between them. This CDR3 contains 13 residues. Germline CDR1 reads MDHEN; CDR2 reads SYDVKM. CDR3 sequence: CASRRFTNEKLFF. As DNA, the CDR3 is TGTGCCAGCAGAAGGTTCACTAATGAAAAACTGTTTTTT.

The chain combines TRBV18 with TRBJ2-1, with a possible D match to TRBD2 (7 bases). Trimming cost V 3 bases and J 6 bases, with 18 bases left between them. Germline loops: CDR1 KGHSH, CDR2 LQKENI. The CDR3 contains 16 residues. The CDR3 DNA reads TGTGCCAGCTCACCTTTTCGGGGGGCAGTGCCCAATGAGCAGTTCTTC. Amino acids: CASSPFRGAVPNEQFF.

This clonotype was counted only a few times. The chain combines TRBV20-1 with TRBJ2-1, with 9 bases lining up with TRBD2. Germline V CDR1 and CDR2: DFQATT, SNEGSKA (reference sequence). The V and J ends lost 2 bases and 8 bases, in that order; junction bases with no gene match: 13. CDR3 size: 16 residues. CDR3: CSARKNPGLAPDEQFF. CDR3 bases: TGCAGTGCTAGAAAAAATCCGGGACTAGCCCCCGATGAGCAGTTCTTC.

The chain couples TRBV9 to TRBJ2-1, with TRBD2 matching 13 bases. CDR1 is SGDLS and CDR2 is YYNGEE in the germline V gene. CDR3 length: 15 residues. V lost 4 bases to trimming and J lost 6 bases; unmatched junction nucleotides: 4. Written as DNA, the CDR3 is TGTGCCAGCAGCCTTCGGACTAGCGGGGGCAATGAGCAGTTCTTC. Its protein product is CASSLRTSGGNEQFF.

This clonotype was found a few times. The chain employs TRBV5-5 and TRBJ2-5; no reliable D call. The CDR3 has 15 residues. CDR1 SGHKS and CDR2 YYEKEE come from the germline V gene (reference sequence). Trimming took off 4 bases at V and 5 bases at J, with 18 bases between the two ends. The CDR3 region has the DNA TGTGCCAGCAGCCCCCTCTGGCTCGTAGGGGAGACCCAGTACTTC. This translates into CASSPLWLVGETQYF.

This clonotype was recorded many times. The chain combines TRBV9 with TRBJ2-2; 9 positions agree with TRBD1. V was clipped by 3 bases and J by 7 bases; unmatched bases: 10. CDR3 length: 16 residues. Germline assignment: CDR1 SGDLS and CDR2 YYNGEE. The CDR3 sequence is CASSGTGGIADGELFF. CDR3 nucleotides: TGTGCCAGCAGCGGTACAGGGGGCATTGCAGACGGGGAGCTGTTTTTT.

This clonotype appeared many times. The rearrangement links TRBV20-1 to TRBJ2-1, with D possibly being TRBD2 (6 bases). CDR1 and CDR2 from the germline V gene are DFQATT and SNEGSKA (reference sequence). V lost 1 base, J lost 6 bases, and 16 bases lay in between. This CDR3 is built from 15 residues. This CDR3 reads CSARGLVVPFNEQFF. The CDR3 nucleotides read TGCAGTGCTAGAGGACTAGTTGTTCCTTTCAATGAGCAGTTCTTC.

The chain uses TRBV24-1 and TRBJ2-1; TRBD2 matches 7 bases. This CDR3 has 16 amino acids. Germline CDR1 KGHDR, CDR2 SFDVKD. After removal of 1 base from V and 2 bases from J, the junction contained 4 bases not matched to a gene. The CDR3 bases are TGTGCCACCAGTGATTTCTCGGGGGGAGCCTACAATGAGCAGTTCTTC. This codes for CATSDFSGGAYNEQFF.

This clonotype showed up many times. The chain combines TRBV6-2 or TRBV6-3 with TRBJ1-5; D is undetermined. V gave up 0 bases and J gave up 7 bases, with 13 bases separating them. This CDR3 spans 15 amino acids. Germline V gene data show CDR1 as MNHEY and CDR2 as SVGEGT. The CDR3 reads CASSYSMAVGQPQHF. CDR3 sequence (DNA): TGTGCCAGCAGTTACTCGATGGCAGTCGGACAGCCCCAGCATTTT.

Comment on this clonotype: This may come from a read error, since a much larger clone is one base off. This chain uses TRBV6-5 with TRBJ1-5, with 7 nucleotides matching TRBD1. CDR1 and CDR2 from the germline V gene are MNHEY and SVGAGI. CDR3 size: 13 residues. CDR3 nucleotides: TGTGGCAGCAGTTACTCGATGACAGGGTCTCAGCATTTT. It codes for CGSSYSMTGSQHF.

This clonotype has at least ten counts. V usage is TRBV6-2 or TRBV6-3 and J usage is TRBJ1-2; D call uncertain. Trimming pared 2 bases from V and 2 bases from J, leaving 27 bases between. Per the germline V gene, CDR1 is MNHEY and CDR2 is SVGEGT. The CDR3 consists of 20 residues. The CDR3 nucleotides read TGTGCCAGCAGTTACCGTCGCGTCGTTATGTCCTCTTCGGCCAACTATGGCTACACCTTC. Translated: CASSYRRVVMSSSANYGYTF.

This clonotype was recorded at least ten times. The V call is TRBV5-1, the J call TRBJ2-5, with 7 bases matching TRBD1. The length of the CDR3 is 13 residues. CDR1 and CDR2 (germline): SGHRS, YFSETQ. The trim removed 4 bases at V and 5 bases at J, leaving 5 bases unmatched. CDR3 coding DNA: TGCGCCAGCAGCCCGGGACAGAGGGAGACCCAGTACTTC. Translated: CASSPGQRETQYF.

This clonotype was seen repeatedly, ten times or more. The chain joins TRBV28 to TRBJ1-6; a weak D match, TRBD1 (6 bases). V lost 3 bases and J lost 8, with 11 bases in between. Germline V CDR1 and CDR2: MDHEN, SYDVKM. The CDR3 runs 14 residues. The CDR3 DNA follows: TGTGCCAGCAGTTTCCTACAGGGAGATTCACCCCTCCACTTT. This encodes CASSFLQGDSPLHF.

This clonotype showed up many times. This chain joins TRBV20-1 and TRBJ1-1; D is unresolved. There are 14 residues in the CDR3. Germline V gene sequence: CDR1 DFQATT, CDR2 SNEGSKA (reference sequence). The V end was cut by 3 bases, the J end by 0 bases, with 11 bases between. CDR3 loop: CSASVPIMNTEAFF. CDR3 nucleotide sequence: TGCAGTGCTAGCGTCCCGATAATGAACACTGAAGCTTTCTTT.

This clonotype was seen a handful of times. The chain links TRBV12-3 or TRBV12-4 to TRBJ1-5; possibly TRBD1 for D (5 bases). The germline V and J ends were trimmed by 3 bases and 7 bases, with 7 bases remaining between them. This CDR3 is 12 amino acids long. For the CDR3, the DNA is TGTGCCAGCAGTTTGGGGGAACAGCCCCAGCATTTT. It encodes CASSLGEQPQHF.

This clonotype was seen more than once but under ten times. The genes are TRBV12-3 or TRBV12-4 and TRBJ2-4; 7 bases agree with TRBD2. V lost 6 bases to trimming and J lost 8 bases; unmatched junction nucleotides: 1. This CDR3 comprises 11 residues. The DNA for the CDR3 is TGTGCCAGCAGACGGGGGGACATTCAGTACTTC. Encoded protein: CASRRGDIQYF.

This clonotype has just a few counts. This chain joins TRBV29-1 and TRBJ2-3, with D perhaps being TRBD1 or TRBD2 (5 bases each). V was pared by 3 bases and J by 0 bases, with 10 bases between. CDR1 SQVTM and CDR2 ANQGSEA come from the germline V gene. This CDR3 is built from 14 residues. CDR3 region: CSVDVGVSTDTQYF. The CDR3 bases are TGCAGCGTTGACGTGGGGGTCAGCACAGATACGCAGTATTTT.

The CDR3 region has the DNA TGTGCCACAAGGGGACCCTCAGCACTGAACACTGAAGCTTTCTTT. This codes for CATRGPSALNTEAFF. The chain is built from TRBV7-9 and TRBJ1-1, with D possibly matching TRBD1 (5 bases). This CDR3 region has 15 residues. The germline V gene encodes CDR1 SEHNR and CDR2 FQNEAQ (reference sequence). The V and J ends lost 10 bases and 0 bases respectively, with 18 bases between them.

Ten or more counts support this clonotype. V gene TRBV28 combines with J gene TRBJ1-4; no reliable D call. CDR3 length equals 17 residues. Between the trimmed V and J ends, which lost 6 bases and 0 bases, there was a span of 17 bases. Germline V lookup: CDR1 MDHEN, CDR2 SYDVKM. CDR3 sequence (DNA): TGTGCCAGCAGCTCCCTGTTAGACCTTGCAACTAATGAAAAACTGTTTTTT. Translation: CASSSLLDLATNEKLFF.

The table lists this clonotype with a few counts. This chain connects TRBV20-1 to TRBJ2-1, with D perhaps matching TRBD2 (5 bases). Germline V CDR1 and CDR2: DFQATT, SNEGSKA (reference sequence). The CDR3 is 15 residues long. The V end was cut by 0 bases, the J end by 6 bases, with 15 bases between. The CDR3 here is CSARDVGALLNEQFF. CDR3 coding DNA: TGCAGTGCTAGAGATGTGGGAGCACTCCTCAATGAGCAGTTCTTC.

The V gene is TRBV28, the J gene TRBJ2-7; TRBD1 might be the D (6 bases). The CDR3 covers 13 residues. Germline loops: CDR1 MDHEN, CDR2 SYDVKM. Trimming left V 6 bases short and J 2 bases short, with 11 bases between. The CDR3 here is CASREDRTYEQYF. As DNA, the CDR3 is TGTGCCAGCAGGGAGGACAGAACCTACGAGCAGTACTTC.

In this sample, this clonotype turned up many times. This chain joins TRBV28 and TRBJ1-5; D possibly corresponds to TRBD1 (5 bases). Germline loops: CDR1 MDHEN, CDR2 SYDVKM. CDR3 size: 14 residues. V was cut by 3 bases and J by 6 bases, with 12 bases left in between. CDR3 DNA sequence: TGTGCCAGCAGTTTTCTGGCAGGGCTTCAGCCCCAGCATTTT. As protein: CASSFLAGLQPQHF.

The chain combines TRBV3-1 with TRBJ2-2; D may be TRBD2 (6 bases). V was pared by 0 bases and J by 4 bases, with 6 bases between. This CDR3 spans 14 amino acids. Germline V gene lookup returns CDR1 LGHDT and CDR2 YNNKEL (reference sequence). DNA of the CDR3: TGTGCCAGCAGCCAAGAGGGGGGCACCGGGGAGCTGTTTTTT. Its translation is CASSQEGGTGELFF.

This clonotype was counted many times. The CDR3 coding sequence is TGTGCCACCAGCAGGGATCTAGCGGGTGGGAGGGAGCTGTTTTTT. It translates to CATSRDLAGGRELFF. This sequence joins TRBV15 and TRBJ2-2; 8 nucleotides line up with TRBD2. V lost 3 bases and J lost 9; bases outside the gene matches: 9. The CDR3 has 15 residues. The germline gives CDR1 LNHNV, CDR2 YYDKDF (reference sequence).

Only a few counts were recorded for this clonotype. The chain's CDR3 is CSARGTGVPNYGYTF. The CDR3 nucleotides read TGCAGTGCCCGCGGGACAGGGGTCCCCAACTATGGCTACACCTTC. The chain carries TRBV20-1 and TRBJ1-2; TRBD1 matches 10 bases. V lost 6 bases to trimming and J lost 2 bases; unmatched junction nucleotides: 9. Germline-derived CDR1 and CDR2 are DFQATT and SNEGSKA (reference sequence). The CDR3 is 15 amino acids.

The V and J genes are TRBV7-3 and TRBJ1-2; no clear D. Trimming pared 5 bases from V and 7 bases from J, leaving 2 bases between. This CDR3 spans 9 amino acids. Germline-derived CDR1 and CDR2 are SGHTA and FQGTGA. The CDR3 DNA reads TGTGCCAGCAGCACTGGCTACACCTTC. Protein sequence: CASSTGYTF.

This clonotype appeared many times. This chain joins TRBV5-6 and TRBJ2-7; TRBD2 agrees at 10 bases. This CDR3 region has 15 residues. V shed 6 bases, J shed 0 bases, and the junction held 6 bases outside the gene matches. Germline CDR1 reads SGHDT; CDR2 reads YYEEEE. CDR3 region: CASTRAGGPSYEQYF. The DNA for the CDR3 is TGTGCCAGCACCCGAGCGGGAGGGCCCTCCTACGAGCAGTACTTC. The full variable domain, completed using reference TRBV5-6 and TRBJ2-7, is DAGVTQSPTHLIKTRGQQVTLRCSPKSGHDTVSWYQQALGQGPQFIFQYYEEEERQRGNFPDRFSGHQFPNYSSELNVNALLLGDSALYLCASTRAGGPSYEQYFGPGTRLTVT.

This clonotype showed up many times. The rearrangement links TRBV29-1 to TRBJ2-5; a weak D match, TRBD1 (6 bases). V lost 7 bases and J lost 5, with 17 bases in between. The germline CDR1 and CDR2 sequences are SQVTM and ANQGSEA. The CDR3 loop spans 13 amino acids. CDR3 loop: CSGGTHKGETQYF. The CDR3, as DNA: TGCAGCGGGGGGACACACAAAGGGGAGACCCAGTACTTC. Variable domain in full (rest from reference TRBV29-1 and TRBJ2-5): SAVISQKPSRDICQRGTSLTIQCQVDSQVTMMFWYRQQPGQSLTLIATANQGSEATYESGFVIDKFPISRPNLTFSTLTVSNMSPEDSSIYLCSGGTHKGETQYFGPGTRLLVL.

This clonotype has a count of ten or more. The chain links TRBV2 to TRBJ1-1; D unclear. With 7 bases removed from V and 5 bases from J, the gap between germline ends came to 11 bases. This CDR3 is built from 12 residues. Germline values: CDR1 SNHLY, CDR2 FYNNEI. The CDR3 nucleotides are TGTGCCAGCATCCGGCTGGGTACTGAAGCTTTCTTT. Its translation: CASIRLGTEAFF.

This clonotype was detected ten times or more. The chain uses TRBV20-1 and TRBJ2-1; D is ambiguous. Germline loops: CDR1 DFQATT, CDR2 SNEGSKA (reference sequence). Trimming shortened V by 6 bases and J by 3 bases, and 15 bases separated the two germline ends. The CDR3 length is 14 residues. Here the CDR3 reads CSAPARLNYNEQFF. Here the CDR3 DNA reads TGCAGTGCCCCGGCCCGTCTGAACTACAATGAGCAGTTCTTC.